Each of the 5 T cell receptor beta chains below was sequenced from the same sample in a study of blood T cell repertoires in COVID-19. TCRdb's table, derived via immunoSEQ multiplex PCR, lists solely in-frame clones and lacks some. The sample lists about 270,000 clones, 85% to 90% seen once, with roughly 3.9% in the top ten. The sequencing input was PBMCs or T cells enriched from blood (not recorded which). The receptors shown here come from a woman in her twenties or thirties with acute COVID-19.

This chain uses TRBV15 with TRBJ2-2; no definite D call. The CDR3 runs 17 residues. Germline values: CDR1 LNHNV, CDR2 YYDKDF (reference sequence). V was shortened by 4 bases and J by 1 base, with 16 bases between the two germline ends. The CDR3 sequence is CATSNYKTILNTGELFF. The CDR3 DNA is TGTGCCACCAGCAATTATAAGACAATTCTGAACACCGGGGAGCTGTTTTTT.

The genes are TRBV7-2 and TRBJ2-7; TRBD2 is a possible D gene (5 bases). V dropped 2 bases and J dropped 2 bases, with 10 bases sitting between them. Germline CDR1 reads SGHTA; CDR2 reads FQGNSA. The CDR3 totals 14 residues. CDR3 DNA sequence: TGTGCCAGCAGCTTATGGGGTAGCGCCTACGAGCAGTACTTC. Translation gives CASSLWGSAYEQYF.

The J gene is TRBJ2-3, the V gene TRBV7-2, with 9 bases identical to TRBD1. The J segment lost 3 bases and the V segment lost 5 bases, leaving 6 bases of the junction unmatched. Germline V CDR1 and CDR2: SGHTA, FQGNSA. The CDR3 runs to 15 residues. The CDR3 DNA follows: TGTGCCAGCAGCCTACGGGACAGGGTGACAGATACGCAGTATTTT. It yields the protein CASSLRDRVTDTQYF.

This CDR3 is CASSAGGSYNEQFF. The CDR3 region has the DNA TGTGCCAGCAGTGCAGGGGGCTCCTACAATGAGCAGTTCTTC. The rearrangement uses TRBV27 and TRBJ2-1; 7 bases match TRBD1. V lost 5 bases, J lost 0 bases, and 1 base stayed unmatched. The CDR3 extends over 14 amino acids. Germline V gives CDR1 MNHEY, CDR2 SMNVEV (reference sequence).

V is TRBV11-1 and J is TRBJ2-5; 15 bases agree with TRBD2. Per germline, CDR1 SGHAT and CDR2 FQDESV (reference sequence). V dropped 1 base and J dropped 5; count of bases not matched to a gene: 2. This CDR3 is 16 amino acids long. CDR3 loop: CASSLGTSGRGETQYF. The CDR3 DNA is TGTGCCAGCAGCTTAGGGACTAGCGGGAGGGGGGAGACCCAGTACTTC.